These 12 T cell receptor beta chains were all obtained from the same sample, sequenced in a study of response to subunit inactivated influenza vaccine. TCRdb reprocessed the RT-PCR reads with MiXCR, giving one entry per CDR3 protein. The table includes 150,000 to 200,000 distinct CDR3 sequences, around 10% detected once. The material sequenced was CD8+ T cells sorted from PBMCs, taken less than 30 months after vaccination. These TCRs come from a man between 50 and 75 years old who received an inactivated influenza vaccine.

This clonotype was counted a few times. The rearrangement links TRBV4-1 to TRBJ1-1, with D perhaps matching TRBD1 (5 bases). From germline, CDR1 is MGHRA and CDR2 YSYEKL. V shed 3 bases and J shed 1 base, with 18 bases lying between them. The CDR3 totals 17 residues. The CDR3 sequence is CASSHLPGQGANTEAFF. The CDR3 DNA follows: TGCGCCAGCAGCCACCTCCCCGGGCAGGGTGCGAACACTGAAGCTTTCTTT.

This clonotype has a handful of counts. The rearrangement uses TRBV5-1 and TRBJ2-4; D is possibly TRBD1 or TRBD2 (6 bases each). Trimming took 0 bases from V and 0 from J, leaving 13 bases between them. Germline V gene data show CDR1 as SGHRS and CDR2 as YFSETQ. CDR3 size: 17 residues. Written as DNA, the CDR3 is TGCGCCAGCAGCTTGGTCGGGGGCGGAGGAGCCAAAAACATTCAGTACTTC. Translating it yields CASSLVGGGGAKNIQYF.

This clonotype was recorded a few times. The chain uses TRBV29-1 and TRBJ2-3; TRBD2 matches 7 bases. Germline V lookup: CDR1 SQVTM, CDR2 ANQGSEA. The J segment lost 3 bases and the V segment lost 4 bases, leaving 4 bases of the junction unmatched. This CDR3 comprises 13 residues. DNA of the CDR3: TGCAGCGTTGCGGCGGGAGTGACAGATACGCAGTATTTT. Translating gives CSVAAGVTDTQYF.

V gene TRBV28 combines with J gene TRBJ2-7, with 8 bases identical to TRBD1. With V trimmed by 7 bases and J by 5 bases, 7 bases remained unmatched. The CDR3 spans 13 residues. Germline CDR1 reads MDHEN; CDR2 reads SYDVKM. The CDR3 spells CASTLRTGNEQYF. CDR3 in DNA: TGTGCCAGCACCCTACGGACAGGGAACGAGCAGTACTTC.

This sequence joins TRBV20-1 and TRBJ2-1; 8 nucleotides agree with TRBD2. Trimming removed 3 bases from V and 3 bases from J; junction bases left unmatched: 10. The CDR3 spans 16 residues. The germline V gene encodes CDR1 DFQATT and CDR2 SNEGSKA (reference sequence). The CDR3 is CSASPEGREVYNEQFF. The CDR3 region has the DNA TGCAGTGCTAGTCCTGAGGGGCGGGAGGTCTACAATGAGCAGTTCTTC.

The chain combines TRBV7-9 with TRBJ1-1; D is undetermined. The length of the CDR3 is 13 residues. Germline V gene sequence: CDR1 SEHNR, CDR2 FQNEAQ (reference sequence). Trimming shortened V by 6 bases and J by 4 bases, and 12 bases separated the two germline ends. The CDR3: CASRGSEGTEAFF. The CDR3 coding sequence is TGTGCCAGCAGGGGATCAGAGGGCACTGAAGCTTTCTTT.

V gene TRBV2 combines with J gene TRBJ2-5, with 9 bases that match TRBD2. The CDR3 runs 15 residues. After removal of 0 bases from V and 5 bases from J, the junction contained 4 bases not matched to a gene. Per the germline V gene, CDR1 is SNHLY and CDR2 is FYNNEI. The chain's CDR3 is CASSEAGAGGETQYF. CDR3 DNA: TGTGCCAGCAGTGAAGCCGGTGCGGGGGGGGAGACCCAGTACTTC.

The chain has TRBV28 and TRBJ2-3; TRBD2 matches 11 bases. After removal of 6 bases from V and 4 bases from J, the junction contained 12 bases not matched to a gene. CDR1 MDHEN and CDR2 SYDVKM come from the germline V gene. CDR3 length: 17 residues. The CDR3 DNA reads TGTGCCAGCAGATTAGGTACTAGCGGGAGTCTTTCAGATACGCAGTATTTT. Translating it yields CASRLGTSGSLSDTQYF.

The chain is built from TRBV6-5 and TRBJ1-5; no clear D gene. CDR1 MNHEY and CDR2 SVGAGI come from the germline V gene. The germline V and J ends were trimmed by 1 base and 1 base, with 14 bases remaining between them. The CDR3 has 17 residues. CDR3 protein: CASSYFSVAESNQPQHF. The CDR3 region has the DNA TGTGCCAGCAGTTACTTTAGTGTGGCGGAGAGCAATCAGCCCCAGCATTTT.

The table lists this clonotype with a few counts. CDR3 coding DNA: TGTGCCAGCAGCCCCCCCACCTCCTACGAGCAGTACTTC. Translated: CASSPPTSYEQYF. V is TRBV5-6 and J is TRBJ2-7; D gene uncertain. This CDR3 contains 13 residues. Between the trimmed V and J ends, which lost 4 bases and 0 bases, there was a span of 8 bases. Per the germline V gene, CDR1 is SGHDT and CDR2 is YYEEEE.

The table lists this clonotype with many counts. The chain recombines TRBV29-1 with TRBJ2-1; D unclear. Germline V lookup: CDR1 SQVTM, CDR2 ANQGSEA. V was shortened by 3 bases and J by 6 bases, with 12 bases between the two germline ends. This CDR3 has 13 amino acids. CDR3 loop: CSVEKGSPNEQFF. The CDR3 nucleotides read TGCAGCGTTGAGAAAGGATCCCCCAATGAGCAGTTCTTC.

This clonotype showed up many times. V is TRBV7-9 and J is TRBJ2-5; 9 nucleotides align to TRBD1. With V trimmed by 4 bases and J by 6 bases, 6 bases remained unmatched. The CDR3 is 14 amino acids. Germline CDR1 SEHNR, CDR2 FQNEAQ (reference sequence). The CDR3 loop is CASSSPDRGKTQYF. The DNA of the CDR3 is TGTGCCAGCAGCTCCCCGGACAGGGGAAAGACCCAGTACTTC.